The next 7 T cell receptor beta chains were all read from a single sample in a study of early T cells in non-severe SARS-CoV-2 infection (dated by TCRdb to about 2021). Libraries came from 5' RACE. Sequencing was carried out with a NextSeq 500. Using fastp at Q25 and MiXCR, TCRdb reprocessed the public reads and kept productive beta chains. One record per CDR3 amino acid sequence lists the most common genes and DNA. This sample holds approximately 38,000 distinct CDR3 sequences; 3.5% to 5% were observed only once. 5.5% to 6.5% of the sample goes to the ten largest clones. Sample: whole blood. The receptors were sampled from an adult who was a healthcare worker with PCR-confirmed SARS-CoV-2 infection or an uninfected control (not recorded which).

This clonotype was counted a few times. V usage is TRBV3-1 and J usage is TRBJ2-3; TRBD2 matches 9 bases. This CDR3 spans 16 amino acids. V lost 1 base and J lost 2; bases outside the gene matches: 4. Germline CDR1 reads LGHDT; CDR2 reads YNNKEL (reference sequence). The CDR3 loop reads CASSQVLAGFTDTQYF. For the CDR3, the DNA is TGTGCCAGCAGCCAAGTGCTAGCGGGGTTCACAGATACGCAGTATTTT.

In its sample, this clonotype was seen many times. V is TRBV28 and J is TRBJ1-3; D ambiguous. V was shortened by 6 bases and J by 0 bases, with 24 bases between the two germline ends. The CDR3 contains 19 residues. The germline CDR1 and CDR2 sequences are MDHEN and SYDVKM. CDR3 sequence (DNA): TGTGCCAGCAGAGTTTATATCCCCCGGACTGGAAGCTCTGGAAACACCATATATTTT. This encodes CASRVYIPRTGSSGNTIYF. The full variable domain, its missing parts supplied by reference TRBV28 and TRBJ1-3, is DVKVTQSSRYLVKRTGEKVFLECVQDMDHENMFWYRQDPGLGLRLIYFSYDVKMKEKGDIPEGYSVSREKKERFSLILESASTNQTSMYLCASRVYIPRTGSSGNTIYFGEGSWLTVV.

This clonotype was observed a handful of times. The rearrangement uses TRBV20-1 and TRBJ1-4, with D possibly being TRBD1 (5 bases). The germline gives CDR1 DFQATT, CDR2 SNEGSKA (reference sequence). Trimming took off 5 bases at V and 8 bases at J, with 15 bases between the two ends. The length of the CDR3 is 13 residues. CDR3 DNA sequence: TGCAGTGCTGTCAGGGAACCGGGGGAAAAACTGTTTTTT. Translated: CSAVREPGEKLFF.

The table lists this clonotype with a few counts. The chain carries TRBV7-9 and TRBJ2-7, with 9 bases matching TRBD2. The ends lost 11 bases at V and 1 base at J; junction bases unmatched: 6. Germline V CDR1 and CDR2: SEHNR, FQNEAQ (reference sequence). This CDR3 has 13 residues. The CDR3 DNA sequence: TGTGCCGGAGCGGGAGGCACATCCTACGAGCAGTACTTC. This codes for CAGAGGTSYEQYF.

DNA of the CDR3: TGTGCCAGCAGCTTGGTATCAGGGGGCGTGGGCTATGGCTACACCTTC. Its protein product is CASSLVSGGVGYGYTF. The chain combines TRBV5-6 with TRBJ1-2, with TRBD1 matching over 8 bases. Trimming cost V 0 bases and J 4 bases; bases outside gene matches: 8. The CDR3 is made up of 16 amino acids. The germline V gene encodes CDR1 SGHDT and CDR2 YYEEEE.

The chain recombines TRBV11-3 with TRBJ2-7, with 8 bases fitting TRBD2. The CDR3 sequence is 15 residues long. Per germline, CDR1 SGHNT and CDR2 YENEEA. Trimming removed 3 bases from V and 3 bases from J; junction bases left unmatched: 7. CDR3 sequence: CASSLTSGRHYEQYF. CDR3 coding DNA: TGTGCCAGCAGCTTGACCAGCGGGAGACACTACGAGCAGTACTTC.

This clonotype occurred many times. The chain carries TRBV20-1 and TRBJ2-7; the match to TRBD2 covers 10 bases. The CDR3 contains 14 residues. Looked up from germline, CDR1 is DFQATT and CDR2 is SNEGSKA (reference sequence). V gave up 4 bases and J gave up 0 bases; unmatched junction bases: 3. The CDR3 spells CSATASGSSYEQYF. As DNA, the CDR3 is TGCAGTGCTACCGCTAGCGGGAGCTCCTACGAGCAGTACTTC.